This T cell receptor beta chain was profiled in a study of blood T cells in healthy people across ages. Alongside a J-beta primer mix, a sample-barcoded 5' primer served in a second PCR lasting about 7 to 12 cycles. TCRdb reanalysed the 5' RACE reads using MiXCR and keeps one entry per CDR3 protein. The sample yields about 1.8 million distinct CDR3 sequences, 40% to 55% seen once. Trimming took 6 bases from V and 5 from J, leaving 17 bases between them. The CDR3 extends over 15 amino acids. The origin of this receptor is a woman between 35 and 50 years old in good health. Specimen: blood. V gene TRBV12-3 or TRBV12-4 combines with J gene TRBJ1-5; no firm D call. The CDR3 protein is CASSKTGKRYQPQHF. For the CDR3, the DNA is TGTGCCAGCAGCAAGACCGGGAAACGGTATCAGCCCCAGCATTTT.